The clone carrying this T cell receptor beta chain occurred many times. cDNA molecules, individually, were tagged with unique molecular identifiers. Each CDR3 protein gets one entry after TCRdb re-called the 5' RACE reads with MiXCR. The data hold 25,000 to 35,000 distinct CDR3 sequences, with roughly 7.2% observed a single time. This record comes from a study of early T cells in non-severe SARS-CoV-2 infection. Study-wide context: Sequencing input comprised bulk RNA from unsorted whole blood; chain pairing was not available.

Germline V gene data show CDR1 as MDHEN and CDR2 as SYDVKM. The CDR3 spans 18 residues. The V and J ends lost 2 bases and 1 base respectively, with 18 bases between them. The clonotype originates from an adult who was a healthcare worker with PCR-confirmed SARS-CoV-2 infection or an uninfected control (not recorded which). The chain combines TRBV28 with TRBJ2-1; possibly TRBD2 for D (6 bases). The sequencing input was whole blood. The CDR3 reads CASSLAAEAGQSYNEQFF. CDR3 sequence (DNA): TGTGCCAGCAGTTTAGCGGCAGAAGCGGGCCAATCCTACAATGAGCAGTTCTTC.